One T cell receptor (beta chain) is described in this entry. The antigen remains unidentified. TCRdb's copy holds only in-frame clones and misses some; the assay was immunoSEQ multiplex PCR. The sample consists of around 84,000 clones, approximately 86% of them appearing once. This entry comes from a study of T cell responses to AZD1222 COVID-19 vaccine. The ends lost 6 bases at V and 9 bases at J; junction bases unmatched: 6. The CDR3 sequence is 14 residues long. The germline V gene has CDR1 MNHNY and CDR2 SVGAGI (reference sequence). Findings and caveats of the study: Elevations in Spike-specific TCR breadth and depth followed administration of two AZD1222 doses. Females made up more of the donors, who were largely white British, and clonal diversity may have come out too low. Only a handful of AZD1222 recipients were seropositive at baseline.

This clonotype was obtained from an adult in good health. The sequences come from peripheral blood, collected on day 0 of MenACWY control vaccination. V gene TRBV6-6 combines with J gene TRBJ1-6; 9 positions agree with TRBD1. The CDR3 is CASRGGTGSSPLHF. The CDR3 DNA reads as TGTGCCAGCAGAGGGGGGACAGGGAGTTCACCCCTCCACTTT.